This T cell receptor beta chain was sequenced for a study of a mutant IDH1 vaccine in newly diagnosed glioma. Across the study: Earlier treatment was radiotherapy, temozolomide, or both, with most getting both.

To note about this clone: Antigen: not known.

Trimming took off 0 bases at V and 8 bases at J, with 14 bases between the two ends. The CDR3 runs 14 residues. Germline V gene data show CDR1 as MGHRA and CDR2 as YSYEKL. Study results and limitations: Most patients, roughly 92%, showed vaccine-induced immune responses.

Time point reported: baseline, week 1 (first vaccination visit). As to treatment: pre-vaccination baseline after standard-of-care therapy. Astrocytomas that were new, WHO grade 3 or 4, IDH1-mutant and ATRX-lost were present in the donors. Profiled with immunoSEQ multiplex PCR; TCRdb holds only in-frame clones, not every one. The sample consists of under 90,000 clones, about four fifths of them appearing once. The V call is TRBV4-1, the J call TRBJ2-7; D remains ambiguous. Sequencing was performed on PBMCs, taken from a glioma patient treated with radiotherapy, temozolomide or both. The clonotype was recovered from a man aged 45-65 years with glioma. The CDR3 here is CASSQDQIGSQQYF. CDR3 nucleotides: TGCGCCAGCAGCCAAGATCAAATAGGCAGTCAGCAGTACTTC.